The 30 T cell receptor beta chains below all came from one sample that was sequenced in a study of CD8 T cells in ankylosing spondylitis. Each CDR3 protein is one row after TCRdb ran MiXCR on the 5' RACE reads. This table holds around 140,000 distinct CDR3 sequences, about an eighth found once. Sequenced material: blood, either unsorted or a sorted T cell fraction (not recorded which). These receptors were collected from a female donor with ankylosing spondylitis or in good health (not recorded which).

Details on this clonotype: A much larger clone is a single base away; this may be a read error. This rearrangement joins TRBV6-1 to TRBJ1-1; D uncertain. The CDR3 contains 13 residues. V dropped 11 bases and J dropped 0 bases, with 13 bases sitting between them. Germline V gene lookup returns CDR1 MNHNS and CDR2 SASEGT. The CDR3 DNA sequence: TGTGCCGGCACCAGATTCGTGAACACTGAAGCTTTCTTT. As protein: CAGTRFVNTEAFF.

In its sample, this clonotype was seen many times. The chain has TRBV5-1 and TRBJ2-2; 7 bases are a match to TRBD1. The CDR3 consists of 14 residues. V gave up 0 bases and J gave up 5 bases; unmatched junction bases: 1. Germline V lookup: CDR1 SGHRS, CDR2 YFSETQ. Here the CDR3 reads CASSLEGATGELFF. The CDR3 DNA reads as TGCGCCAGCAGCTTGGAGGGGGCAACCGGGGAGCTGTTTTTT.

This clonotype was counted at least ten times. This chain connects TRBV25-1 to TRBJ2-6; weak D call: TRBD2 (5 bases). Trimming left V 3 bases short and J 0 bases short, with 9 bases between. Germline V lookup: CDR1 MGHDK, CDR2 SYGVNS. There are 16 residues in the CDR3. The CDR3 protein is CASSERARSGANVLTF. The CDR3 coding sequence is TGTGCCAGCAGTGAGAGGGCGCGCTCTGGGGCCAACGTCCTGACTTTC. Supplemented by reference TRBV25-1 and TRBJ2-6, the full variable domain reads EADIYQTPRYLVIGTGKKITLECSQTMGHDKMYWYQQDPGMELHLIHYSYGVNSTEKGDLSSESTVSRIRTEHFPLTLESARPSHTSQYLCASSERARSGANVLTFGAGSRLTVL.

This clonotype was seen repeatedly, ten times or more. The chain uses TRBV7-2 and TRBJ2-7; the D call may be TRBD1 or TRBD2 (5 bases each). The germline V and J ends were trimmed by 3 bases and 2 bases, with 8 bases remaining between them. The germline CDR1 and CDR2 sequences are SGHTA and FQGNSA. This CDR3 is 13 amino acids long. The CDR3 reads CASSFGTAYEQYF. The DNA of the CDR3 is TGTGCCAGCAGCTTCGGGACGGCCTACGAGCAGTACTTC.

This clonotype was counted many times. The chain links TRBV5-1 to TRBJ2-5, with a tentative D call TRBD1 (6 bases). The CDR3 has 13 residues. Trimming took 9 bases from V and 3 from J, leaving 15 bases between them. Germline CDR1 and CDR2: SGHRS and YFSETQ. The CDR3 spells CATRTGTKETQYF. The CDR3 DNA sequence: TGCGCCACCAGGACCGGGACAAAAGAGACCCAGTACTTC.

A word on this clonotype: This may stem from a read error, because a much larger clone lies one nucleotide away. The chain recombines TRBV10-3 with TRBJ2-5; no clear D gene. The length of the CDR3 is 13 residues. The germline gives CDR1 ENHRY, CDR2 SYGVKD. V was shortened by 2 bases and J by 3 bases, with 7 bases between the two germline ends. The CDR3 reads CAISEAGKETQYF. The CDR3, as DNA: TGTGCCATCAGTGAGGCCGGTAAAGAGACCCAGTACTTC.

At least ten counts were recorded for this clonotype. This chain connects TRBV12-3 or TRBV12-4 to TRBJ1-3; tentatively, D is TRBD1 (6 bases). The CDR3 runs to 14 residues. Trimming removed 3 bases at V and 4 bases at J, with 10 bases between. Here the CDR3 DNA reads TGTGCCAGCAGTTTTGGGGGACAAGGAAACACCATATATTTT. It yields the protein CASSFGGQGNTIYF.

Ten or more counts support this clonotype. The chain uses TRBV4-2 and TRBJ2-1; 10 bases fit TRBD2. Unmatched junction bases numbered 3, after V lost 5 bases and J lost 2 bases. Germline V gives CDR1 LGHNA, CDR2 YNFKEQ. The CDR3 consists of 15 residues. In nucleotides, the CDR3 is TGTGCCAGCAGCGAAGGGACTAGCGCCTACAATGAGCAGTTCTTC. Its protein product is CASSEGTSAYNEQFF.

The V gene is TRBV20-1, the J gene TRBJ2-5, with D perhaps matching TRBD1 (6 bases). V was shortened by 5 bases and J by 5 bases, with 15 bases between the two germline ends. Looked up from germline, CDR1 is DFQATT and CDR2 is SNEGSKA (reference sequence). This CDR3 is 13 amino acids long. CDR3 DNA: TGCAGTGCTCTTCCCGGACAGAGGGAGACCCAGTACTTC. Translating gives CSALPGQRETQYF.

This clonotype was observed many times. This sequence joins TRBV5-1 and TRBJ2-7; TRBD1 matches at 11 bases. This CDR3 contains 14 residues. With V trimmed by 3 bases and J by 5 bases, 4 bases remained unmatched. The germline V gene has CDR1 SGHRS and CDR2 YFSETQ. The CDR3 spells CASSWDRGADEQYF. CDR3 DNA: TGCGCCAGCAGCTGGGACAGGGGGGCGGACGAGCAGTACTTC.

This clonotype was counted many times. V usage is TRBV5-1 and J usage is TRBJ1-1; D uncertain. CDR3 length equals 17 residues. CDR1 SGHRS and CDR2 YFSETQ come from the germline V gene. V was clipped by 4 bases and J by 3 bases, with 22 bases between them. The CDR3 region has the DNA TGCGCCAGCAGCAACCGACCCGGATTCGACGTGGACACTGAAGCTTTCTTT. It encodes CASSNRPGFDVDTEAFF.

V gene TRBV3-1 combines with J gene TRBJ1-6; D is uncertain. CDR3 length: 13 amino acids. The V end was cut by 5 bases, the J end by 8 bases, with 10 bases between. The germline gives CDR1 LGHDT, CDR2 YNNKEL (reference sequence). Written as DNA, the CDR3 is TGTGCCAGCAGCTCTCTAAGGGATTCACCCCTCCACTTT. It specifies CASSSLRDSPLHF.

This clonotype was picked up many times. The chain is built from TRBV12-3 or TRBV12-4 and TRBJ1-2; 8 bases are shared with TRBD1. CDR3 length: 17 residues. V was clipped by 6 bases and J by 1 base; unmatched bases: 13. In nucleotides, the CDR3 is TGTGCCAGCAGAACAGACAGGGGCTCGGAGGTTAACTATGGCTACACCTTC. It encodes CASRTDRGSEVNYGYTF.

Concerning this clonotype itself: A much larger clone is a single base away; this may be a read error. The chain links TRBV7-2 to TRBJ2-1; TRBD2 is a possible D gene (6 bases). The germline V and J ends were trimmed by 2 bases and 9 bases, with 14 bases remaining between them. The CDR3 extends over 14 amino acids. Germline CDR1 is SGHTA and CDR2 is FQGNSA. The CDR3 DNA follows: TGTGCCAGCAGCTTAATAGCGGAGGGTGCTGAGCAGTTCTTC. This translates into CASSLIAEGAEQFF.

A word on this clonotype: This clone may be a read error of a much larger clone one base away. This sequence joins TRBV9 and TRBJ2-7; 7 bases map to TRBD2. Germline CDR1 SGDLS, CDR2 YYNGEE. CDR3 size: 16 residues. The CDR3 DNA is TGTGCCAGCAGCGTAGATCGGGGAGGGATGGTCTACGAGCAGTGCTTC. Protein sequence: CASSVDRGGMVYEQCF.

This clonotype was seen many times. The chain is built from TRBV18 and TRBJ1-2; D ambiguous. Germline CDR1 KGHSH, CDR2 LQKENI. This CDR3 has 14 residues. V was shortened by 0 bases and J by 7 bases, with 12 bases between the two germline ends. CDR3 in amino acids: CASSPPSGWGGYTF. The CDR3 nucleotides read TGTGCCAGCTCACCACCTTCAGGTTGGGGTGGCTACACCTTC.

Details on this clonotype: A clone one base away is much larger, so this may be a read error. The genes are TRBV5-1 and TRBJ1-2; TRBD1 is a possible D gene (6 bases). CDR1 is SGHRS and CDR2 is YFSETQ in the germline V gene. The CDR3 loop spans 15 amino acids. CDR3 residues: CASSWGTPQKYGDTF. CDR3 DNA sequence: TGCGCCAGCAGCTGGGGGACACCTCAGAAATATGGCGACACCTTC.

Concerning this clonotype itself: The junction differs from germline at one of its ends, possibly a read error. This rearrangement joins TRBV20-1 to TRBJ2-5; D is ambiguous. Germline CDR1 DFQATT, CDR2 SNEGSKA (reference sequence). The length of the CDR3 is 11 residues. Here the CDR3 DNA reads TGCAGTTCTAGTTTGGAAGAGACCCAGTACTTC. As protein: CSSSLEETQYF.

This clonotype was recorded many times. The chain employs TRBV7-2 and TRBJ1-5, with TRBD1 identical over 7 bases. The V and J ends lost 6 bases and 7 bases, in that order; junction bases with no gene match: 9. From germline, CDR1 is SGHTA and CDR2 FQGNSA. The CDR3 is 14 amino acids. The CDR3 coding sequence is TGTGCCAGCAGTTATGACAGGGTCGGCCAGCCCCAGCATTTT. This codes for CASSYDRVGQPQHF.

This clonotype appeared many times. CDR3 DNA sequence: TGTGCCAGCAGCTTAGGTGCAGATACTAATGAAAAACTGTTTTTT. Translated, it gives CASSLGADTNEKLFF. The chain recombines TRBV7-2 with TRBJ1-4; D unresolved. CDR1 is SGHTA and CDR2 is FQGNSA in the germline V gene. CDR3 length: 15 residues. V gave up 1 base and J gave up 2 bases, with 8 bases separating them.

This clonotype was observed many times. CDR3 in amino acids: CASSSQTSPSTDTQYF. CDR3 nucleotide sequence: TGTGCCAGCAGTTCCCAGACTAGCCCGTCGACAGATACGCAGTATTTT. The chain recombines TRBV12-3 or TRBV12-4 with TRBJ2-3; 7 positions match TRBD2. V lost 4 bases, J lost 3 bases, and 10 bases stayed unmatched. There are 16 residues in the CDR3.

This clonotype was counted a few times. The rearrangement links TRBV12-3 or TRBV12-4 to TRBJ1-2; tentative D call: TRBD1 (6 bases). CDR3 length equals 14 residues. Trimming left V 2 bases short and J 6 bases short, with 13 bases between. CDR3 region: CASSLLGQSDGYTF. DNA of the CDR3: TGTGCCAGCAGTTTACTCGGACAGAGTGATGGCTACACCTTC.

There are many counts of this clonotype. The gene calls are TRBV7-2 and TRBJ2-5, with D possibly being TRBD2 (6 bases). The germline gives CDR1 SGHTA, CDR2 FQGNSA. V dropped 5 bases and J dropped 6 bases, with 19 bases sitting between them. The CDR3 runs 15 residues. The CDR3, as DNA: TGTGCCAGCAGCCAACAGCCGGGACTCGGTCAGACCCAGTACTTC. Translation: CASSQQPGLGQTQYF.

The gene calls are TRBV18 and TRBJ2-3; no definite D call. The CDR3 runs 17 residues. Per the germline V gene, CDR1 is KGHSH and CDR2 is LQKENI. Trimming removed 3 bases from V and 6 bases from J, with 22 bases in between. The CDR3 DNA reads TGTGCCAGCTCACCGACTGAAAGTTGGGCTTTAAAGGATACGCAGTATTTT. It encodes CASSPTESWALKDTQYF.

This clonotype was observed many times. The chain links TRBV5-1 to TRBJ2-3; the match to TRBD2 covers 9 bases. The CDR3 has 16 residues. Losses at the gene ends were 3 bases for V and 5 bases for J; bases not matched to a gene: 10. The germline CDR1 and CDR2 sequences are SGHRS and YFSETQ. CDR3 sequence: CASSSLGLAIGDTQYF. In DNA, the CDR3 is TGCGCCAGCAGCTCGTTAGGACTAGCGATTGGAGATACGCAGTATTTT.

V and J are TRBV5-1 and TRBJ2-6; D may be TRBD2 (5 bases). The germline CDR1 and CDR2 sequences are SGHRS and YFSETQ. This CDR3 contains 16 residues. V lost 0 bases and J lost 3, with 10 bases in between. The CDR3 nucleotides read TGCGCCAGCAGCTTGGAAGGGAGTCGTGGGGCCAACGTCCTGACTTTC. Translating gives CASSLEGSRGANVLTF.

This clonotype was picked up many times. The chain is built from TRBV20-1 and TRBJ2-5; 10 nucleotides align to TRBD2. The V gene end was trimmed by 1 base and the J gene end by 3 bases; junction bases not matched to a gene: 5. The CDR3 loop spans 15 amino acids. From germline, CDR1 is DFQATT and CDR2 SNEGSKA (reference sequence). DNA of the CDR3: TGCAGTGCTAGAGGCCTAGCGGGGGCCAAAGAGACCCAGTACTTC. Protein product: CSARGLAGAKETQYF.

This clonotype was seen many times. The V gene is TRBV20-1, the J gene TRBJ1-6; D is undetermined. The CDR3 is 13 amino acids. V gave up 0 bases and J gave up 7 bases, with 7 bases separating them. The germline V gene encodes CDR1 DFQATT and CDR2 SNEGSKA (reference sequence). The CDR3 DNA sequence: TGCAGTGCTAGAGATCAATGGAATTCACCCCTCCACTTT. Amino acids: CSARDQWNSPLHF.

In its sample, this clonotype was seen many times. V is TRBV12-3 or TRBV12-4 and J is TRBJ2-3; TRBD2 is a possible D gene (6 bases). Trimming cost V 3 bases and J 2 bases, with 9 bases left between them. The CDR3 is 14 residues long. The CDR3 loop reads CASSLGLSTDTQYF. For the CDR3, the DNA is TGTGCCAGCAGTTTGGGACTTTCCACAGATACGCAGTATTTT.

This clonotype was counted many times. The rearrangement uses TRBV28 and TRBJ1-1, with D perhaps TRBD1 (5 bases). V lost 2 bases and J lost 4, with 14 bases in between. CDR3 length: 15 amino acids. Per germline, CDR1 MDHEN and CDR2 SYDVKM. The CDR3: CASSLRGMGGTEAFF. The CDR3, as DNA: TGTGCCAGCAGTTTACGGGGGATGGGGGGCACTGAAGCTTTCTTT. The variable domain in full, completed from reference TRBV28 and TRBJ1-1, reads DVKVTQSSRYLVKRTGEKVFLECVQDMDHENMFWYRQDPGLGLRLIYFSYDVKMKEKGDIPEGYSVSREKKERFSLILESASTNQTSMYLCASSLRGMGGTEAFFGQGTRLTVV.